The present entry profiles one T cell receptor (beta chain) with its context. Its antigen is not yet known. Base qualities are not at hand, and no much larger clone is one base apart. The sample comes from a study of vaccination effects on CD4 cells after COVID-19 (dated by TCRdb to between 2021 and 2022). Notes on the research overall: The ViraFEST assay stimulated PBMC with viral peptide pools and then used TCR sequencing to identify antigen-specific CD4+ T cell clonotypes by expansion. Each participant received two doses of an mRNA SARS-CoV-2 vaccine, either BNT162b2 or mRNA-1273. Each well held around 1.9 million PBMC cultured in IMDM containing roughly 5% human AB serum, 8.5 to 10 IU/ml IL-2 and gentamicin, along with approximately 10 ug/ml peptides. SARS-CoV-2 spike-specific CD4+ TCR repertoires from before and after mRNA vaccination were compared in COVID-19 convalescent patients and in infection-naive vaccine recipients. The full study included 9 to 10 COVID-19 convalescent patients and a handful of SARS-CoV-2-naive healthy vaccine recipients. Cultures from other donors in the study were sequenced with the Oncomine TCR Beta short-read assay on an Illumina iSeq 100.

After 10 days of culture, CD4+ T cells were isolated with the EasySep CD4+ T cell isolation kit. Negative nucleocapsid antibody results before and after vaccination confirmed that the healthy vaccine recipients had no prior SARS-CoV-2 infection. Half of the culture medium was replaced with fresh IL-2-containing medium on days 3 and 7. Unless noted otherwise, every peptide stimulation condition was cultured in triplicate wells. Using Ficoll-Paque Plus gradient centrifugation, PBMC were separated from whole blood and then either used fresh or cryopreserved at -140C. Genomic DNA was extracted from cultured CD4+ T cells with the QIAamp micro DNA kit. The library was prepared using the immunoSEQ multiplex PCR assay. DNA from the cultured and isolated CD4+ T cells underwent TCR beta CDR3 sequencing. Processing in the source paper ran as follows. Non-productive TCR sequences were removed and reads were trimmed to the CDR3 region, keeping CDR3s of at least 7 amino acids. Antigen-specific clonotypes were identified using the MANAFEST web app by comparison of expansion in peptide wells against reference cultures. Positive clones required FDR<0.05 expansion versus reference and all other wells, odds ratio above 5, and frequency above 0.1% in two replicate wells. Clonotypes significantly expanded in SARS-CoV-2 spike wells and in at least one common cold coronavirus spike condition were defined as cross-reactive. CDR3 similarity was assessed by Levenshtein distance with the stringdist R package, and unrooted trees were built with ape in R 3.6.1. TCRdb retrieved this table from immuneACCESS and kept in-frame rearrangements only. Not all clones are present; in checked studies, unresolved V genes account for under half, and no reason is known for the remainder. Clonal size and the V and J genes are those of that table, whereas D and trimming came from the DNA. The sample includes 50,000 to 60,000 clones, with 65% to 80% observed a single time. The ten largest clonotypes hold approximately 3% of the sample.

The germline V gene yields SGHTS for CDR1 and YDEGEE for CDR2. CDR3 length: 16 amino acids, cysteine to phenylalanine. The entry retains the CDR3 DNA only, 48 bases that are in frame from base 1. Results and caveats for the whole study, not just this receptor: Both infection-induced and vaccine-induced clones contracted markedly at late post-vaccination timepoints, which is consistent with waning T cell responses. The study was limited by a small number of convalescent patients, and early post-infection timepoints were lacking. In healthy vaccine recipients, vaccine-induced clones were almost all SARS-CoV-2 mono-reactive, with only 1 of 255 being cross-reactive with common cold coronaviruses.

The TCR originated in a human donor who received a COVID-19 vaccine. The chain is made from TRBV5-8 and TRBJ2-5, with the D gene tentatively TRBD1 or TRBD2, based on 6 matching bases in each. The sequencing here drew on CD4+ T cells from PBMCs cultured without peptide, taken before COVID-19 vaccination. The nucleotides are TGTGTCCAAGGGCGATTAAGGGGGGCGGCTCAAGAGACCCAGTACTTC. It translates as CVQGRLRGAAQETQYF.